This T cell receptor beta chain was recovered during a study of regulatory T cells in long-lasting Graves disease. The time point here: newly diagnosed GD, antithyroid drugs for less than 3 months. The authors made the TCR library using RNA they extracted from PBMCs. HTBI primers from iRepertoire and Arm-PCR of CDR3 regions yielded the TCR beta libraries. Authors' methods: Looking across samples, the authors found 55 to 70 TRBV and 14 to 15 TRBJ segments. TCRdb used MiXCR to reprocess the multiplex PCR reads, holding one entry per CDR3 protein. The V and J calls reflect TCRdb's pipeline rather than the authors' work. The sample gives around 360,000 distinct CDR3 sequences, 16% of which show up once; around 21% is in the top ten. Trimming pared 0 bases from V and 4 bases from J, leaving 11 bases between. Per germline, CDR1 SGDLS and CDR2 YYNGEE. The CDR3 has 14 amino acids. These data also formed part of another study, on T cells in Graves' hyperthyroidism and ophthalmopathy. According to that study: Model-based prediction identified ophthalmopathy a median 6.5 months prior to its onset.

The material sequenced was peripheral blood mononuclear cells (PBMCs), taken at new diagnosis, from a patient treated with antithyroid drugs. The rearrangement uses TRBV9 and TRBJ2-7; no reliable D call. The TCR originated in a woman younger than 30 with Graves disease. DNA for the CDR3: TGTGCCAGCAGCGTAGAAACCGGGCCTTACGAGCAGTACTTC. It is translated as CASSVETGPYEQYF.